This T cell receptor (beta chain) is drawn from a study of early T cells in non-severe SARS-CoV-2 infection. Overall study context: Sequencing of bulk RNA from unsorted whole blood was done, without chain pairing.

General study points: VDJdb matching skewed toward anti-spike CD8 responses, missing private and CD4 specificities.

About this clonotype: The target antigen is unknown.

Between the trimmed V and J ends, which lost 0 bases and 3 bases, there was a span of 9 bases. Germline V gene lookup returns CDR1 SGHRS and CDR2 YFSETQ. The CDR3 runs to 14 residues. Unique molecular identifiers were added to individual cDNA molecules. TCRdb redid the calling of the 5' RACE reads with MiXCR, one entry per CDR3 protein. This sample has about 81,000 distinct CDR3 sequences, with about 6.5% found just once. The sequenced material came from whole blood. This clonotype was sampled from an adult who was a healthcare worker with PCR-confirmed SARS-CoV-2 infection or an uninfected control (not recorded which). The chain uses TRBV5-1 and TRBJ1-1; D gene uncertain. In DNA, the CDR3 is TGCGCCAGCAGCTTGGTCTGGACGGACACTGAAGCTTTCTTT. It encodes CASSLVWTDTEAFF.